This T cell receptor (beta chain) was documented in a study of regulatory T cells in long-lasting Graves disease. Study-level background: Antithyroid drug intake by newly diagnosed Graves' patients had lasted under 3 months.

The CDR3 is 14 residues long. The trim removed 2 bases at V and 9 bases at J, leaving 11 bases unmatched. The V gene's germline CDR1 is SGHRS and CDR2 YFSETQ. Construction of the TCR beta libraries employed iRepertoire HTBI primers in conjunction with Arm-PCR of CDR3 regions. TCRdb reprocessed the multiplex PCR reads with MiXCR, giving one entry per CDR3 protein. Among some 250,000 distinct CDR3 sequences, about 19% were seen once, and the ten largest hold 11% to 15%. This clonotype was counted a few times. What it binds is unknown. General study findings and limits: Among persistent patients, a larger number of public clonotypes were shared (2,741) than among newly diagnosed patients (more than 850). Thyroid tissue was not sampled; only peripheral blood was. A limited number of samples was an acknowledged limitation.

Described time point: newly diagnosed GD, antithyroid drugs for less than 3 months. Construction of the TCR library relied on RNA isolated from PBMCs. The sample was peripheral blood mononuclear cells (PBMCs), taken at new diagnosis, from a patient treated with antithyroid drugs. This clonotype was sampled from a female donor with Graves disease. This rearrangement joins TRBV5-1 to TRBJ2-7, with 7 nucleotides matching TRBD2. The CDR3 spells CASSFRGVYEGQYF. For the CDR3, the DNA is TGCGCCAGCAGCTTCCGGGGGGTCTACGAAGGGCAGTACTTC.